This T cell receptor (beta chain) stems from a study of shared clonotypes between healthy human individuals. The wider study: Each donor had three CD4 naive, three CD4 memory, two CD8 naive and one CD8 memory plate. Study outcomes and limitations: Unshared clonotypes carried lower generation probabilities than those common to all four donors.

About 30,000 T cell genomes, or about 190 ng DNA, went into the sorted-subset replicate PCRs. The data were produced by immunoSEQ multiplex PCR, yet TCRdb's version contains in-frame clones alone and is incomplete. The data show millions of clones, with just over 90% seen just once and 0.39% held by the top ten. Those who donated were healthy HIV-negative adults, with no recent acute infections or vaccinations reported. Concerning this clone itself: Its antigen is not identified.

This clonotype was obtained from a man between 18 and 35 years old in good health. Some clones in this sample may be carry-over from other donors' samples. Input material: naive CD4+ T cells from PBMCs. Subset described: CD45RA+ positively selected.

CDR3 nucleotides: TGCGCCAGCAGGGGGATGAACGGGCCCCAGCATTTT. Residues: CASRGMNGPQHF. The rearrangement links TRBV23-1 to TRBJ1-5; D is unclear. TRBV23-1 is classed as an ORF, of uncertain function. V lost 6 bases and J 9 bases, leaving 12 bases between the germline ends. This CDR3 has 12 amino acids.